This passage covers 5 T cell receptor beta chains from one sample sequenced in a study of shared clonotypes between healthy human individuals. Some clones are missing from TCRdb's copy, which holds only in-frame ones; the method was immunoSEQ multiplex PCR. Of around 200,000 clones in the sample, over 85% were seen once. Specimen: naive CD4+ T cells sorted from blood. Stated subset: CD45RA+ positively selected. Every receptor here comes from a young woman in good health.

The chain recombines TRBV15 with TRBJ2-3; weak D call: TRBD1 (7 bases). The CDR3 is 16 residues long. Germline CDR1 reads LNHNV; CDR2 reads YYDKDF (reference sequence). Trimming left V 4 bases short and J 2 bases short, with 16 bases between. The CDR3 protein is CATSMSTGTYTDTQYF. DNA for the CDR3: TGTGCCACCAGCATGTCGACAGGGACTTACACAGATACGCAGTATTTT.

The V call is TRBV6-5, the J call TRBJ1-1; D remains unclear. The CDR3 is 14 amino acids. Germline assignment: CDR1 MNHEY and CDR2 SVGAGI. V was shortened by 2 bases and J by 0 bases, with 7 bases between the two germline ends. The CDR3 sequence: CASSYNGMNTEAFF. The CDR3 bases are TGTGCCAGCAGTTACAATGGGATGAACACTGAAGCTTTCTTT.

This chain joins TRBV19 and TRBJ1-5; no firm D call. The ends were cut back, 6 bases at V and 4 bases at J, with 10 bases in the middle. Germline values: CDR1 LNHDA, CDR2 SQIVND (reference sequence). The CDR3 length is 13 residues. The CDR3 protein is CASRAAWNQPQHF. CDR3 nucleotides: TGTGCCAGTAGGGCAGCGTGGAATCAGCCCCAGCATTTT.

The V call is TRBV7-2, the J call TRBJ1-2; D is uncertain. CDR1 SGHTA and CDR2 FQGNSA come from the germline V gene. The CDR3 contains 11 residues. The ends were cut back, 5 bases at V and 5 bases at J, with 6 bases in the middle. CDR3 in amino acids: CASSLLYGYTF. The DNA of the CDR3 is TGTGCCAGCAGCCTCTTATATGGCTACACCTTC.

V and J are TRBV7-9 and TRBJ2-7; D gene uncertain. Germline loops: CDR1 SEHNR, CDR2 FQNEAQ (reference sequence). The CDR3 sequence is 12 residues long. V shed 5 bases and J shed 3 bases, with 8 bases lying between them. The CDR3 is CASSPLRYEQYF. CDR3 in DNA: TGTGCCAGCAGCCCCCTCCGCTACGAGCAGTACTTC.